This T cell receptor (beta chain) was captured in a study of radiotherapy plus CTLA-4 blockade in lung cancer. Overall study findings and caveats: The best predictor of response was reported to be early blood T cell clone dynamics, with interferon-beta. Expansion of tumor-derived TCR clones was observed in blood after radiotherapy plus ipilimumab.

The CDR3 is 16 residues long. V was clipped by 4 bases and J by 0 bases; unmatched bases: 7. Germline V gives CDR1 SGHRS, CDR2 YFSETQ. Remarks on this clone: Antigen specificity is unknown.

Chemo-refractory metastatic non-small-cell lung cancer patients underwent focal radiation alongside CTLA-4 blockade with ipilimumab. Using immunoSEQ multiplex PCR, the repertoire was profiled, and TCRdb retains in-frame clones only, with some absent. The profile shows more than 55,000 clones, 70% to 85% of them singletons. The sequences come from peripheral blood, collected from a patient treated with radiotherapy plus ipilimumab. This TCR derives from a human donor with non-small cell lung cancer who had a partial response to radiotherapy plus ipilimumab. The gene calls are TRBV5-1 and TRBJ1-3, with 7 bases that match TRBD1. The CDR3 sequence is CASSQGQFNSGNTIYF. In DNA, the CDR3 is TGCGCCAGCAGCCAGGGACAGTTTAACTCTGGAAACACCATATATTTT.